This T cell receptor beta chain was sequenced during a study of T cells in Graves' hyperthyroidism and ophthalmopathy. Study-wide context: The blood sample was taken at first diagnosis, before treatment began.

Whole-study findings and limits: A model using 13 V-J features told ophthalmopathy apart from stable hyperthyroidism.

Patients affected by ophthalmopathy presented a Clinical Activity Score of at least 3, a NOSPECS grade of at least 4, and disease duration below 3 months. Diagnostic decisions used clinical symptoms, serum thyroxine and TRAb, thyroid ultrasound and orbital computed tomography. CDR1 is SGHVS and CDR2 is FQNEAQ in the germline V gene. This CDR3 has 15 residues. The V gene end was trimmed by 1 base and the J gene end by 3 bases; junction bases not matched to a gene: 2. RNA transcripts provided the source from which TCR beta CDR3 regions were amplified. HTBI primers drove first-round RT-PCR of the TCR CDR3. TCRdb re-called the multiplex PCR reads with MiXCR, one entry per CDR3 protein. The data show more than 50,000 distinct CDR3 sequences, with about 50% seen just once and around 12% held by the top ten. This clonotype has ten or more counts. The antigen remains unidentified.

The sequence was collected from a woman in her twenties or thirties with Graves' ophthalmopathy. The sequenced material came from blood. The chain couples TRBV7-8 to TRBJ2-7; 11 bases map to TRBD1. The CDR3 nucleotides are TGTGCCAGCAGCTTAGTGGGGACAGGGGGCTACGAGCAGTACTTC. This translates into CASSLVGTGGYEQYF.